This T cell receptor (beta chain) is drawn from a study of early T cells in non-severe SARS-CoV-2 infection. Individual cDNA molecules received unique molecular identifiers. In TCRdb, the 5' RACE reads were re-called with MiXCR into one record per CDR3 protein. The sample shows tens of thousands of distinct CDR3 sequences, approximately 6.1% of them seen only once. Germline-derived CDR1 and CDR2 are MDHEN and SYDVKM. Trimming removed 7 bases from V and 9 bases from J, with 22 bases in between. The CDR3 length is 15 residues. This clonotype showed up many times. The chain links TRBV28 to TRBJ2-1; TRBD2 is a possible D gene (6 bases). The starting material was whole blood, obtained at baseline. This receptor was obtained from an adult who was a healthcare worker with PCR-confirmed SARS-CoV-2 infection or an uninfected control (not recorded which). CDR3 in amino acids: CASISHRGGVSEQFF. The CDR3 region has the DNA TGTGCCAGCATTTCTCATCGAGGAGGGGTTAGTGAGCAGTTCTTC.